This entry lists 16 T cell receptor beta chains sequenced from one sample in a study of metastatic and nonmetastatic thyroid tumors. Via MiXCR, TCRdb re-called the PCR reads. Found here are under 75,000 clones, roughly 18% of them singletons; the top ten hold roughly 13%. Each patient came to thyroid surgery without any prior treatment (of any kind). Sample: blood. These receptors all come from a female donor with papillary thyroid cancer or a benign thyroid nodule (not recorded which). Some clones in this sample may be carry-over from other donors' samples.

This clone was found once. This chain links TRBV30 with TRBJ1-1, with 7 nucleotides matching TRBD1. This CDR3 contains 13 residues. The V gene end was trimmed by 2 bases and the J gene end by 8 bases; junction bases not matched to a gene: 8. Per germline, CDR1 GTSNPN and CDR2 SVGIG (reference sequence). The chain's CDR3 is CAWSLTGETEAFF. The CDR3, as DNA: TGTGCCTGGAGTCTTACAGGGGAGACCGAAGCTTTCTTT.

This clone was found many times. V gene TRBV28 combines with J gene TRBJ1-5; 10 bases agree with TRBD1. Germline V CDR1 and CDR2: MDHEN, SYDVKM. V gave up 3 bases and J gave up 7 bases; unmatched junction bases: 9. The CDR3 loop spans 16 amino acids. The CDR3 bases are TGTGCCAGCAGTTTGGCCCGGGACAGGGGTCGGCAGCCCCAGCATTTT. Residues: CASSLARDRGRQPQHF.

This clone was observed at least ten times. Other DNA sequences within the sample encode an identical CDR3. The chain links TRBV20-1 to TRBJ2-7, with TRBD2 matching over 9 bases. Germline CDR1 is DFQATT and CDR2 is SNEGSKA (reference sequence). This CDR3 has 14 residues. With V trimmed by 3 bases and J by 5 bases, 8 bases remained unmatched. The CDR3 DNA reads as TGCAGTGCTAGCAGCGCGGGAGGGAGCCACGAGCAGTACTTC. Translated, it gives CSASSAGGSHEQYF.

This clone was seen many times. The chain joins TRBV6-6 to TRBJ2-1, with 10 bases aligning to TRBD2. The CDR3 is 16 residues long. The germline V gene has CDR1 MNHNY and CDR2 SVGAGI (reference sequence). J gave up 4 bases and V 1 base, and 4 bases lay outside the gene matches. The CDR3 reads CASSYFGLAEYNEQFF. CDR3 DNA sequence: TGTGCCAGCAGTTACTTTGGACTAGCGGAGTACAATGAGCAGTTCTTC.

This clone was recorded at least ten times. The genes are TRBV19 and TRBJ2-3; D perhaps matches TRBD1 (6 bases). With 6 bases removed from V and 2 bases from J, the gap between germline ends came to 9 bases. Germline V lookup: CDR1 LNHDA, CDR2 SQIVND (reference sequence). There are 13 residues in the CDR3. This chain's CDR3 is CASSAGVTDTQYF. In DNA form, the CDR3 reads TGTGCCAGTAGCGCAGGGGTCACAGATACGCAGTATTTT.

This clone was seen at least ten times. Other DNA sequences in this sample translate to the same CDR3. The chain carries TRBV7-9 and TRBJ2-1; TRBD2 agrees at 9 bases. CDR1 is SEHNR, CDR2 FQNEAQ, per germline (reference sequence). The CDR3 extends over 13 amino acids. Trimming removed 4 bases from V and 12 bases from J; junction bases left unmatched: 7. In nucleotides, the CDR3 is TGTGCCAGCAGCTCAATAGCGGGAGCGGGGCAGTTCTTC. As protein: CASSSIAGAGQFF.

The CDR3 DNA sequence: TGTGCCAGCAGTGACGAACACGGCCCCTATGGCTACACCTTC. This sequence encodes CASSDEHGPYGYTF. The chain combines TRBV6-1 with TRBJ1-2, with no clear D. CDR3 length: 14 amino acids. Looked up from germline, CDR1 is MNHNS and CDR2 is SASEGT. Trimming removed 3 bases from V and 4 bases from J, with 12 bases in between.

The chain combines TRBV20-1 with TRBJ2-7, with 7 bases aligning to TRBD2. The CDR3 extends over 15 amino acids. The junction had 12 bases not matched to a gene; V was cut back by 0 bases and J by 7 bases. Germline lookup yields CDR1 DFQATT and CDR2 SNEGSKA (reference sequence). The DNA for the CDR3 is TGCAGTGCTAGAGATCCCACTGGGAGGGCCCAAGAGCAGTACTTC. Its translation: CSARDPTGRAQEQYF.

In its sample, this clone was seen many times. The same CDR3 is also encoded by other DNA sequences in this sample. CDR3 DNA: TGCAGTGCCCTACGGGCTCTTCGTGACAATGAGCAGTTCTTC. This sequence encodes CSALRALRDNEQFF. J is TRBJ2-1 and V is TRBV20-1; D unclear. The germline V gene has CDR1 DFQATT and CDR2 SNEGSKA (reference sequence). The germline V and J ends were trimmed by 6 bases and 5 bases, with 17 bases remaining between them. CDR3 length equals 14 residues.

Many counts were recorded for this clone. This chain joins TRBV5-1 and TRBJ2-3; 9 nucleotides line up with TRBD2. Germline CDR1 and CDR2: SGHRS and YFSETQ. Trimming cost V 0 bases and J 6 bases; bases outside gene matches: 5. The CDR3 consists of 15 residues. For the CDR3, the DNA is TGCGCCAGCAGCTTGGTTGGCGGGAGGGTTGATACGCAGTATTTT. Translating it yields CASSLVGGRVDTQYF.

This clone was observed at least ten times. The J gene is TRBJ2-1, the V gene TRBV5-4, with TRBD1 matching 12 bases. CDR3 length: 15 residues. CDR1 SGHNT and CDR2 YYREEE come from the germline V gene (reference sequence). V was clipped by 4 bases and J by 8 bases; unmatched bases: 7. The CDR3: CASSRIGTGGDEQFF. The CDR3 DNA is TGTGCCAGCAGCCGCATCGGGACAGGGGGCGATGAGCAGTTCTTC.

As to this clone: A much larger clone differs by one base, so this may be a read error. This chain links TRBV10-3 with TRBJ2-2; tentative D call: TRBD2 (6 bases). CDR1 is ENHRY and CDR2 is SYGVKD in the germline V gene. The CDR3 contains 14 residues. The CDR3 DNA sequence: TGTGCCATCAGTCTACGTCCTGACACCGGGGGGCTGTTTTTT. This gives the protein CAISLRPDTGGLFF.

This clone showed up many times. The chain uses TRBV4-1 and TRBJ2-7; TRBD1 matches at 8 bases. The germline V gene has CDR1 MGHRA and CDR2 YSYEKL. The CDR3 spans 15 residues. The V gene end was trimmed by 1 base and the J gene end by 2 bases; junction bases not matched to a gene: 4. The CDR3 bases are TGCGCCAGCAGCCAAGGGACAGGGCTTACCTACGAGCAGTACTTC. Encoded protein: CASSQGTGLTYEQYF.

The chain has TRBV11-3 and TRBJ2-7; D gene uncertain. V lost 4 bases to trimming and J lost 5 bases, with 9 bases between them. From germline, CDR1 is SGHNT and CDR2 YENEEA. This CDR3 region has 12 residues. As DNA, the CDR3 is TGTGCCAGCAGCTCGACCTGTAACGAGCAGTACTTC. It codes for CASSSTCNEQYF.

The sample holds many counts of this clone. The CDR3 region has the DNA TGCAGTGCCCCCACCGGGCAATTCCCATCCTACGAGCAGTACTTC. This gives the protein CSAPTGQFPSYEQYF. The chain carries TRBV20-1 and TRBJ2-7, with D unclear. Germline V gene sequence: CDR1 DFQATT, CDR2 SNEGSKA (reference sequence). Trimming took off 6 bases at V and 1 base at J, with 19 bases between the two ends. This CDR3 has 15 residues.

There are many counts of this clone. The V call is TRBV10-1, the J call TRBJ1-1, with 7 bases identical to TRBD1. The junction had 7 bases not matched to a gene; V was cut back by 6 bases and J by 0 bases. CDR1 and CDR2 from the germline V gene are WNHNN and SYGVQD (reference sequence). This CDR3 has 15 residues. This CDR3 reads CASRNRQGLNTEAFF. Written as DNA, the CDR3 is TGCGCCAGCAGGAACCGACAGGGTTTGAACACTGAAGCTTTCTTT.